The 2 T cell receptor beta chains below were found in one sample sequenced in a study of T cells in Graves' hyperthyroidism and ophthalmopathy. RNA transcripts were the template for amplifying TCR beta CDR3 regions. An initial round of RT-PCR targeting the TCR CDR3 relied on the HTBI primer set. TCRdb re-analysed the multiplex PCR reads in MiXCR, keeping a single row per CDR3 protein. The sample carries 800,000 or so distinct CDR3 sequences, over 35% recorded once. Source material: blood. The receptors stem from a man in his late teens or twenties with Graves' hyperthyroidism.

The chain couples TRBV11-1 to TRBJ1-2; D unresolved. This CDR3 has 17 residues. In germline, CDR1 is SGHAT, CDR2 FQDESV (reference sequence). Between the trimmed V and J ends, which lost 0 bases and 4 bases, there was a span of 18 bases. The CDR3 loop is CASSLAIGRGTLYGYTF. CDR3 bases: TGTGCCAGCAGCTTAGCAATTGGGCGGGGAACTCTCTATGGCTACACCTTC.

This clonotype was recorded at least ten times. The V gene is TRBV10-3, the J gene TRBJ1-1, with D possibly matching TRBD1 (6 bases). Between the trimmed V and J ends, which lost 3 bases and 8 bases, there was a span of 10 bases. CDR3 length equals 12 residues. Germline CDR1 reads ENHRY; CDR2 reads SYGVKD. CDR3 region: CAISDGTPEAFF. CDR3 sequence (DNA): TGTGCCATCAGTGACGGGACACCCGAAGCTTTCTTT.